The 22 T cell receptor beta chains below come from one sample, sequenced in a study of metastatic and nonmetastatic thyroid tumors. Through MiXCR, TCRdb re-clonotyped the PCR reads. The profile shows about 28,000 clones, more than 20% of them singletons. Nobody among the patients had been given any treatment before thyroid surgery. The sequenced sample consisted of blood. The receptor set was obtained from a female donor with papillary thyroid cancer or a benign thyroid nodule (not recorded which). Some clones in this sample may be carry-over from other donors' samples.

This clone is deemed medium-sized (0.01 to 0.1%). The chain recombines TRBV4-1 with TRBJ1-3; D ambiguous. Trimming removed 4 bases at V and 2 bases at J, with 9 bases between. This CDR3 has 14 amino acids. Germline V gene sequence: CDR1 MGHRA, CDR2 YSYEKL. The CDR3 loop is CASSPWTAGNTIYF. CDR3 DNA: TGCGCCAGCAGCCCATGGACGGCTGGAAACACCATATATTTT.

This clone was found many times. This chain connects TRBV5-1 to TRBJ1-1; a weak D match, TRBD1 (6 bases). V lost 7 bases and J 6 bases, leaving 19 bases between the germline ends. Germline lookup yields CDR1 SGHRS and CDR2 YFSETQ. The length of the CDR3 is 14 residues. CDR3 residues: CASSTGQQYAEAFF. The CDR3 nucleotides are TGCGCCAGCTCAACGGGACAACAGTACGCTGAAGCTTTCTTT.

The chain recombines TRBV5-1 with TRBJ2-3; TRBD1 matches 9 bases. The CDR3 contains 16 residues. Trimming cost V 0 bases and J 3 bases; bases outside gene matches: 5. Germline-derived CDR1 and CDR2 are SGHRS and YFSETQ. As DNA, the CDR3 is TGCGCCAGCAGCTTGGAACAGGGGGCCCGGACAGATACGCAGTATTTT. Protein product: CASSLEQGARTDTQYF.

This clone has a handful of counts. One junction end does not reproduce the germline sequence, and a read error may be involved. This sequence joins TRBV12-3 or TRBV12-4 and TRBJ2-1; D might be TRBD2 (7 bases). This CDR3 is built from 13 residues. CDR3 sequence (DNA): TGTGCAACAAACTTGGGGGGGCGGGGTGAGCAGTTCTTT. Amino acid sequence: CATNLGGRGEQFF.

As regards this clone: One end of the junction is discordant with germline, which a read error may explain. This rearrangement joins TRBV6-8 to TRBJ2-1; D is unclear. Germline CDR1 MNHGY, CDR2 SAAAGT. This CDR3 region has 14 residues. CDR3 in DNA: TGTTCCAGCAGTACTGGGTGTACGATTGATGAGCAGTTCTTC. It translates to CSSSTGCTIDEQFF.

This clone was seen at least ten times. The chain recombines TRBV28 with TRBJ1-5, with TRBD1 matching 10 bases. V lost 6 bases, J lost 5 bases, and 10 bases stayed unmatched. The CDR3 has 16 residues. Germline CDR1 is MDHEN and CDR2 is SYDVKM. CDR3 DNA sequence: TGTGCCAGCAGAATTTACACCGGGACAGGGGATCAGCCCCAGCATTTT. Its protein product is CASRIYTGTGDQPQHF.

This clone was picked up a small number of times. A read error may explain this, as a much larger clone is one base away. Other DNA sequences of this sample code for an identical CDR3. CDR3 sequence reads: CSGARQGSPQETQYF. The CDR3 region has the DNA TGCAGCGGGGCCCGACAGGGCAGTCCTCAGGAGACCCAGTACTTC. The chain uses TRBV29-1 and TRBJ2-5, with 7 bases matching TRBD1. The germline gives CDR1 SQVTM, CDR2 ANQGSEA. The CDR3 has 15 residues. The V and J ends lost 7 bases and 5 bases, in that order; junction bases with no gene match: 16.

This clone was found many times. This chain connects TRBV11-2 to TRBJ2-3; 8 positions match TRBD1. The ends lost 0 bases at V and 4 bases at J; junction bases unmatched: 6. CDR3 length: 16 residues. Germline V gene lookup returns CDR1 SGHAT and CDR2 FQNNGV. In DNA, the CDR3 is TGTGCCAGCAGCTTAGATAGGACAGGGAACGCAGATACGCAGTATTTT. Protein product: CASSLDRTGNADTQYF.

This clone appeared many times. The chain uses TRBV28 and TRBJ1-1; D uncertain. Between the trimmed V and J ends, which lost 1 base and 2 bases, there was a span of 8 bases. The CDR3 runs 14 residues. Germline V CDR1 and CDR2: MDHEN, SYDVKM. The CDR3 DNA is TGTGCCAGCAGTTTATACGCGGAAAACACTGAAGCTTTCTTT. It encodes CASSLYAENTEAFF. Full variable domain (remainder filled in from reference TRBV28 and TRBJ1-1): DVKVTQSSRYLVKRTGEKVFLECVQDMDHENMFWYRQDPGLGLRLIYFSYDVKMKEKGDIPEGYSVSREKKERFSLILESASTNQTSMYLCASSLYAENTEAFFGQGTRLTVV.

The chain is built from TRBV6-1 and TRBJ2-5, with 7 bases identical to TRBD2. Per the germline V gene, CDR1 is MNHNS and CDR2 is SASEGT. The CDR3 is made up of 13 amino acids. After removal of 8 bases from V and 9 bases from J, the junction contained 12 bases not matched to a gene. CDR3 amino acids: CASPSLWRESQYF. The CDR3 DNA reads TGTGCCAGCCCGAGTCTGTGGCGGGAGTCCCAGTACTTC.

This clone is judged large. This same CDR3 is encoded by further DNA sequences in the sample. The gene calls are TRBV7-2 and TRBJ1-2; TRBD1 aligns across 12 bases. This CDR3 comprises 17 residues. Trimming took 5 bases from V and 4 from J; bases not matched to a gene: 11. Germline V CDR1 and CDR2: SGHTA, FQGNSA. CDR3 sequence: CASSLSTGTGGGYGYTF. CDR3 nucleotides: TGTGCCAGCAGCCTATCGACCGGGACAGGGGGCGGCTATGGCTACACCTTC.

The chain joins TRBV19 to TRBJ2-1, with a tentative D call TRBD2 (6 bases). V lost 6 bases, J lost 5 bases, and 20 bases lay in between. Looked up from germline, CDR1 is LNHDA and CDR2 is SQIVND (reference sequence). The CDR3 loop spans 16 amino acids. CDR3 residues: CASRMIGSGSNNEQFF. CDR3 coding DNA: TGTGCCAGTAGAATGATCGGGAGCGGCTCGAACAATGAGCAGTTCTTC.

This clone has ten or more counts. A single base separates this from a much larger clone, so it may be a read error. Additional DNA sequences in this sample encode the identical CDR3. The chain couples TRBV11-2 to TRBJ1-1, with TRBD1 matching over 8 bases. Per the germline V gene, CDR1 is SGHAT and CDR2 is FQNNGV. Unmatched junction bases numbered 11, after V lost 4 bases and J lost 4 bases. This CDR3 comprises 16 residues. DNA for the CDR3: TGTGCCAGCAGCTCCGGACAGGGACGGACGGGCACTGAAGCTTTCTTT. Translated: CASSSGQGRTGTEAFF.

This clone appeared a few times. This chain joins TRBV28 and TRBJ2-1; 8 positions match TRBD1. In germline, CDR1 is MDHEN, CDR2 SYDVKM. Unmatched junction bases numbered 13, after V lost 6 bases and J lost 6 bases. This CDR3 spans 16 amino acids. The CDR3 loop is CASRPDGTGRVNEQFF. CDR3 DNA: TGTGCCAGCAGACCGGACGGGACAGGCCGGGTCAATGAGCAGTTCTTC.

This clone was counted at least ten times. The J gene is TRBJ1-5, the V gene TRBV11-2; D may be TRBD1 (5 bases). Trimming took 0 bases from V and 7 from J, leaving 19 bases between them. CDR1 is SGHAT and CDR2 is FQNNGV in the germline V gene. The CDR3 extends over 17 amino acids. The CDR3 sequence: CASSLDWSAGGGQPQHF. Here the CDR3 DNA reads TGTGCCAGCAGCTTAGACTGGTCGGCCGGGGGTGGGCAGCCCCAGCATTTT.

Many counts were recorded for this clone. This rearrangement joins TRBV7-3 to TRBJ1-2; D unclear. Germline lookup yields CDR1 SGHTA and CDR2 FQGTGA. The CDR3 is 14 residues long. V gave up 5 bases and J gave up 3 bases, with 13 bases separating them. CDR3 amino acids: CASSPEVGHYGYTF. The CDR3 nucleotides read TGTGCCAGCAGCCCAGAGGTAGGGCACTATGGCTACACCTTC.

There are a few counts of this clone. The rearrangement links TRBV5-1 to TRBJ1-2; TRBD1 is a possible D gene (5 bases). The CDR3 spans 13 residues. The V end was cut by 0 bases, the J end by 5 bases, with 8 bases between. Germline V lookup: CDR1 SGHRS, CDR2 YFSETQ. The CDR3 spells CASSLAREYGYTF. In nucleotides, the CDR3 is TGCGCCAGCAGCTTGGCCAGGGAGTATGGCTACACCTTC.

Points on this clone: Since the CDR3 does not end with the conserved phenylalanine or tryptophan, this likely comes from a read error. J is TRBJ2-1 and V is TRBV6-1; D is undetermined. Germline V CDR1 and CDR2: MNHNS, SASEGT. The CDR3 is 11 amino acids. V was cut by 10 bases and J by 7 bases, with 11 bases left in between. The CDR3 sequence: CATRSQNEQFY. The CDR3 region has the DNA TGTGCCACCAGATCCCAGAATGAGCAGTTCTAC.

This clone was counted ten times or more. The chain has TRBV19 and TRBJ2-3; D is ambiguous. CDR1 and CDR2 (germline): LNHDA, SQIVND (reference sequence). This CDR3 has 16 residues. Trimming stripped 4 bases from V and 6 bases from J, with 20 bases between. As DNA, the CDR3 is TGTGCCAGTAGTACCCTTAACTGGACGAGCGCCGATACGCAGTATTTT. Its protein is CASSTLNWTSADTQYF. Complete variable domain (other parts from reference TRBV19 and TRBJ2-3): DGGITQSPKYLFRKEGQNVTLSCEQNLNHDAMYWYRQDPGQGLRLIYYSQIVNDFQKGDIAEGYSVSREKKESFPLTVTSAQKNPTAFYLCASSTLNWTSADTQYFGPGTRLTVL.

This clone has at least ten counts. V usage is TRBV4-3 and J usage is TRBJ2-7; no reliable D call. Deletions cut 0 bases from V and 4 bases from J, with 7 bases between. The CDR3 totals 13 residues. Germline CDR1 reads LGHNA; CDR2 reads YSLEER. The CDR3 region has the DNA TGCGCCAGCAGCCAAGAAGGCGGATACGAGCAGTACTTC. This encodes CASSQEGGYEQYF.

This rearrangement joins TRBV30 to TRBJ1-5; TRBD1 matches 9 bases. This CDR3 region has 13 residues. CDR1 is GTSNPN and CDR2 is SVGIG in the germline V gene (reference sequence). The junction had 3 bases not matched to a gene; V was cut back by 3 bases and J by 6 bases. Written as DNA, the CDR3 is TGTGCCTGGAGGGGACAGGGCCCTCAGCCCCAGCATTTT. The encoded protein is CAWRGQGPQPQHF.

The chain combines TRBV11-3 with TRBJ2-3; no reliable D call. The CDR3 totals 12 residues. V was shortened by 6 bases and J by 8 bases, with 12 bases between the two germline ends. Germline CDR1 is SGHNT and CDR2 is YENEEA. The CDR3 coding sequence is TGTGCCAGCAGATCGAGATTAGCTACGCAGTATTTT. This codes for CASRSRLATQYF.